This T cell receptor (beta chain) derives from a study of technical replicates of blood from several donors. Measured with immunoSEQ multiplex PCR; TCRdb has only the in-frame clones, and not every one. The sample consists of 80,000 or so clones, roughly 98% of them appearing once. This CDR3 is 16 amino acids long. V lost 6 bases to trimming and J lost 4 bases; unmatched junction nucleotides: 11. CDR1 and CDR2 (germline): MDHEN, SYDVKM. The clonotype was recovered from a human donor in good health. Sequenced input: T cells isolated from PBMCs. The chain uses TRBV28 and TRBJ1-1; 10 positions agree with TRBD1. CDR3 residues: CASRILGQGMGTEAFF. The CDR3 DNA reads TGTGCCAGCAGGATCTTGGGACAGGGGATGGGCACTGAAGCTTTCTTT.